This record concerns one TCR beta chain sequence. This clonotype was detected a few times. Which antigen it targets is not known. Base quality data are lacking; no much larger clone is found one base away. Libraries came from RT-PCR. Sequencing relied on an Illumina HiSeq 2500. TCRdb itself trimmed the public reads at Q25 with fastp, ran MiXCR and retained productive beta chains. Rows with a matching CDR3 protein are joined into one entry that keeps the most common DNA and genes. This sample lists about 800,000 distinct CDR3 sequences; around 20% were detected once. Clones ranked in the top ten supply 10% of the sample. This sample is part of a study of response to subunit inactivated influenza vaccine (dated by TCRdb to the late 2010s). As for the study more broadly: The study used deep quantitative T cell receptor repertoire profiling to track responses to a trivalent subunit inactivated influenza vaccine.

Paper-wide results and their limitations: The authors suggested that each seasonal influenza vaccination may recruit only a limited number of new T cells.

The TCR was taken from a man aged 45-65 years who received an inactivated influenza vaccine. Donor details come from another sample of the same person, matched by shared clones. The specimen was PBMCs from blood, collected more than 4 days after vaccination.

Here is the DNA: TGCAGTGCCCGGGAAGACAGGTTCCCCGTCGGGGAGCTGTTTTTT. Its product reads: CSAREDRFPVGELFF. The chain links TRBV20-1 with TRBJ2-2, with a tentative D gene TRBD1 over 6 matching bases. Its CDR3 holds 15 amino acids, cysteine through phenylalanine. Only the CDR3 DNA is retained, 45 bases long and in frame from the first base. The germline V gene (reference sequence) provides CDR1 DFQATT and CDR2 SNEGSKA. The junction shows trimming of 6 bases on V and 7 bases on J, plus 21 bases between the germline ends.